The next 13 T cell receptor beta chains were all read from a single sample in a study of cytomegalovirus exposure and HLA in healthy donors. PCR involved 60 Vbeta and 13 Jbeta primers. Clones were read by immunoSEQ multiplex PCR, and TCRdb kept only the in-frame ones, dropping some. The sample lists 180,000 or so clones; 8.5% to 10% were seen once. The specimen sequenced was PBMCs. Every receptor here comes from a woman younger than 45 in good health and CMV-seropositive.

The rearrangement uses TRBV4-2 and TRBJ2-5; D gene ambiguous. With 8 bases removed from V and 1 base from J, the gap between germline ends came to 14 bases. Germline V lookup: CDR1 LGHNA, CDR2 YNFKEQ. The CDR3 totals 14 residues. The CDR3 sequence is CASHGGWPQETQYF. CDR3 in DNA: TGTGCCAGCCACGGCGGTTGGCCCCAAGAGACCCAGTACTTC.

This chain uses TRBV6-5 with TRBJ2-3; D perhaps matches TRBD2 (6 bases). The CDR3 contains 16 residues. Trimming stripped 4 bases from V and 5 bases from J, with 19 bases between. Germline CDR1 MNHEY, CDR2 SVGAGI. The CDR3 DNA reads as TGTGCCAGCAGTTCGAGGGGTAGCGGAAGGCGAGATACGCAGTATTTT. The encoded protein is CASSSRGSGRRDTQYF.

This clone showed up just a few times. The chain is built from TRBV6-4 and TRBJ2-1; weak D call: TRBD2 (5 bases). CDR1 is MRHNA and CDR2 is SNTAGT in the germline V gene. The CDR3 spans 11 residues. The V gene lost 3 bases and the J gene lost 10 bases, with 7 bases spanning the gap. CDR3: CASSEGGEQFF. The CDR3 DNA reads TGTGCCAGCAGTGAGGGCGGGGAGCAGTTCTTC.

This sequence joins TRBV10-3 and TRBJ2-5, with 12 bases identical to TRBD2. Germline V gene lookup returns CDR1 ENHRY and CDR2 SYGVKD. The CDR3 totals 21 residues. V gave up 0 bases and J gave up 2 bases; unmatched junction bases: 16. The DNA for the CDR3 is TGTGCCATCAGTGAGTCGCGGACCACTAGCGGGAGGTTGCGTCTTCAAGAGACCCAGTACTTC. Protein product: CAISESRTTSGRLRLQETQYF.

In this sample, this clone turned up a few times. The genes are TRBV21-1 and TRBJ1-5. TRBV21-1 is noted as a pseudogene. The CDR3 has 16 amino acids. CDR3 sequence: CASSKIEDNSNQPQHF. As DNA, the CDR3 is TGTGCCAGCAGCAAAATAGAAGATAATAGCAATCAGCCCCAGCATTTT.

This clone has a handful of counts. The chain links TRBV7-2 to TRBJ2-2, with 8 bases that match TRBD1. The CDR3 has 15 residues. Losses at the gene ends were 6 bases for V and 2 bases for J; bases not matched to a gene: 5. Germline V CDR1 and CDR2: SGHTA, FQGNSA. The CDR3 bases are TGTGCCAGCAGGGCAGGGGGCGTTAACACCGGGGAGCTGTTTTTT. It is translated as CASRAGGVNTGELFF.

This clone turned up a few times. This sequence joins TRBV5-1 and TRBJ1-2; D is unclear. CDR3 length: 13 residues. Germline lookup yields CDR1 SGHRS and CDR2 YFSETQ. The V end was cut by 0 bases, the J end by 3 bases, with 6 bases between. This chain's CDR3 is CASSLVRDYGYTF. For the CDR3, the DNA is TGCGCCAGCAGCTTGGTCCGTGACTATGGCTACACCTTC.

This clone turned up a few times. The V and J genes are TRBV6-1 and TRBJ2-1; the D is unclear. The CDR3 runs 12 residues. The V gene's germline CDR1 is MNHNS and CDR2 SASEGT. Deletions cut 7 bases from V and 5 bases from J, with 9 bases between. This CDR3 is CASTPSHNEQFF. In DNA, the CDR3 is TGTGCCAGCACTCCCTCTCACAATGAGCAGTTCTTC.

In the case of this clone: Other DNA sequences in this sample translate to the same CDR3. The gene calls are TRBV5-5 and TRBJ2-2; maybe TRBD1 (5 bases). V lost 0 bases and J lost 6, with 6 bases in between. Germline CDR1 SGHKS, CDR2 YYEKEE (reference sequence). CDR3 size: 13 residues. CDR3 nucleotide sequence: TGTGCCAGCAGCTTGGTAGGGGCCGGGGAGCTGTTTTTT. Amino acids: CASSLVGAGELFF. Looking up the rest from reference TRBV5-5 and TRBJ2-2 gives the full variable domain: DAGVTQSPTHLIKTRGQQVTLRCSPISGHKSVSWYQQVLGQGPQFIFQYYEKEERGRGNFPDRFSARQFPNYSSELNVNALLLGDSALYLCASSLVGAGELFFGEGSRLTVL.

This clone was observed a handful of times. V gene TRBV7-9 combines with J gene TRBJ1-4, with TRBD1 identical over 9 bases. The junction had 11 bases not matched to a gene; V was cut back by 2 bases and J by 7 bases. This CDR3 contains 17 residues. Germline values: CDR1 SEHNR, CDR2 FQNEAQ (reference sequence). CDR3 DNA: TGTGCCAGCAGCTTAAGACACCTGGACAGGGGAAGTGAAAAACTGTTTTTT. This translates into CASSLRHLDRGSEKLFF.

This sequence joins TRBV30 and TRBJ1-2, with D unresolved. The CDR3 loop spans 11 amino acids. Germline V gene sequence: CDR1 GTSNPN, CDR2 SVGIG (reference sequence). Trimming left V 0 bases short and J 7 bases short, with 6 bases between. Here the CDR3 reads CAWSVGGGYTF. The CDR3 DNA sequence: TGTGCCTGGAGTGTAGGAGGTGGCTACACCTTC. The whole variable domain, remainder taken from reference TRBV30 and TRBJ1-2, is SQTIHQWPATLVQPVGSPLSLECTVEGTSNPNLYWYRQAAGRGLQLLFYSVGIGQISSEVPQNLSASRPQDRQFILSSKKLLLSDSGFYLCAWSVGGGYTFGSGTRLTVV.

This clone showed up just a few times. The chain has TRBV7-9 and TRBJ2-3; TRBD1 matches 7 bases. V was pared by 6 bases and J by 5 bases, with 11 bases of the junction left unmatched. The CDR3 has 15 residues. CDR1 is SEHNR and CDR2 is FQNEAQ in the germline V gene (reference sequence). Written as DNA, the CDR3 is TGTGCCAGCAGTAGACTTACAGGGGCGGAAGATACGCAGTATTTT. Encoded protein: CASSRLTGAEDTQYF.

The V call is TRBV4-1, the J call TRBJ2-3, with 9 nucleotides matching TRBD1. CDR3 length: 17 amino acids. The germline V gene encodes CDR1 MGHRA and CDR2 YSYEKL. The V gene end was trimmed by 5 bases and the J gene end by 3 bases; junction bases not matched to a gene: 12. The CDR3 DNA sequence: TGCGCCAGCAGCTCGCCCCCACAGGGGGCGCCGACAGATACGCAGTATTTT. Translated, it gives CASSSPPQGAPTDTQYF.